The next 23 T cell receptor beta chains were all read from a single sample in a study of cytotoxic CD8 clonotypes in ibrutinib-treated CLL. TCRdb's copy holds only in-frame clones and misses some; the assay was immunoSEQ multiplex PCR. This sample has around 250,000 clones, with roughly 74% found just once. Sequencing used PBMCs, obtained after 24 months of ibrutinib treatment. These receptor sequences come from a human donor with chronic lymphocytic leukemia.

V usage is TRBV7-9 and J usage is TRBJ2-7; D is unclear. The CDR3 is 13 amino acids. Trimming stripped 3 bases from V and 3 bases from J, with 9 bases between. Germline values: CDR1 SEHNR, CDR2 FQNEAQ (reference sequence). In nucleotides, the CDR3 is TGTGCCAGCAGCTTTGTCGGCCTCTACGAGCAGTACTTC. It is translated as CASSFVGLYEQYF.

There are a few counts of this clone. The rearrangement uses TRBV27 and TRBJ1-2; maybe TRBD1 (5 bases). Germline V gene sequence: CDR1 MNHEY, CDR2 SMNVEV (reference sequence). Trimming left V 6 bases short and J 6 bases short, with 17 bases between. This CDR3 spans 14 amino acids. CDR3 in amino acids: CASRTEVVGNGYTF. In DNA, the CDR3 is TGTGCCAGCAGGACAGAGGTGGTTGGAAATGGCTACACCTTC.

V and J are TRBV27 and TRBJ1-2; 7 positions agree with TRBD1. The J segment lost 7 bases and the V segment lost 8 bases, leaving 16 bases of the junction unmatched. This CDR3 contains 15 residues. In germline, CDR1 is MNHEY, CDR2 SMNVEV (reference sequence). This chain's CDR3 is CASHSYRQGRAGYTF. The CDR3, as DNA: TGTGCCAGCCACTCCTATCGACAGGGAAGGGCTGGCTACACCTTC.

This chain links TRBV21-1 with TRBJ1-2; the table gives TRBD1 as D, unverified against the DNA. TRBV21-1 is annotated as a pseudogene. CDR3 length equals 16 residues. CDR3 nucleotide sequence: TGTGCCAGCAGCAGCAGGGGACAGGCCCGATTAGGAGGCTACACCTTC. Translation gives CASSSRGQARLGGYTF.

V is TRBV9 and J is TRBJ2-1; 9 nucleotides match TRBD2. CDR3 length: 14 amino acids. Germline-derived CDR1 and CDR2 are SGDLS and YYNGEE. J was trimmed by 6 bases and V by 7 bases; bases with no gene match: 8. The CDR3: CASQPGTSINEQFF. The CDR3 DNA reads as TGTGCCAGCCAACCCGGGACTAGCATCAATGAGCAGTTCTTC.

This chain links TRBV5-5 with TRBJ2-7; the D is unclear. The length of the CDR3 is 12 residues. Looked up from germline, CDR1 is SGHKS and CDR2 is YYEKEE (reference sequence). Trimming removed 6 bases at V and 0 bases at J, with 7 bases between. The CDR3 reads CASIRSSYEQYF. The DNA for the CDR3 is TGTGCCAGCATCAGGTCCTCCTACGAGCAGTACTTC.

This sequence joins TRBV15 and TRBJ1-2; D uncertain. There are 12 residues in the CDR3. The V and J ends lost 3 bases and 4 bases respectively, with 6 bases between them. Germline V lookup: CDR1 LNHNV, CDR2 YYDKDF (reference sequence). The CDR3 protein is CATSSDTYGYTF. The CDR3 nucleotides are TGTGCCACCAGCAGTGACACCTATGGCTACACCTTC.

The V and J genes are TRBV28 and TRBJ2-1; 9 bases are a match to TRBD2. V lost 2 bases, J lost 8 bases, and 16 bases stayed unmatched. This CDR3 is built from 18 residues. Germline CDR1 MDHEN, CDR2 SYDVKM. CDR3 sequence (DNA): TGTGCCAGCAGTTTAGTTGTACTGCACAGCGGGAGGTTCCATGAGCAGTTCTTC. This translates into CASSLVVLHSGRFHEQFF.

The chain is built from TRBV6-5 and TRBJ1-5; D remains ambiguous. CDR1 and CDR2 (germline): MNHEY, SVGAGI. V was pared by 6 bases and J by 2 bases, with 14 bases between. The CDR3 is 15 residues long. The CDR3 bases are TGTGCCAGCAGGCTTTGGGGAGGTGGCAATCAGCCCCAGCATTTT. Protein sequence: CASRLWGGGNQPQHF.

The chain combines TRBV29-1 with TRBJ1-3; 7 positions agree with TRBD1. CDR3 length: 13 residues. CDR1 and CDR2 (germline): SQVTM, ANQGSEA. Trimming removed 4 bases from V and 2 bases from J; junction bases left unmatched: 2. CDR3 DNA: TGCAGCGTTGTTACAGGGGCTGGAAACACCATATATTTT. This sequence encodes CSVVTGAGNTIYF.

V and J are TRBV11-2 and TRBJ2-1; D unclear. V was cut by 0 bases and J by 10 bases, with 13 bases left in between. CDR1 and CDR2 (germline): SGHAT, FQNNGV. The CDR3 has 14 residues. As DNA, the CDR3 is TGTGCCAGCAGCTTAGATCTAGGGTTTCGAGAGCAGTTCTTC. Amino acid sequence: CASSLDLGFREQFF.

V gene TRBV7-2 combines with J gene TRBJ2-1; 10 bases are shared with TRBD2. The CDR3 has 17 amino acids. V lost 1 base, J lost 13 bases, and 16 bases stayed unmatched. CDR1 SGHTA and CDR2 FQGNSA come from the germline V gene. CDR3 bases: TGTGCCAGCAGCTTAGTAGCAAGCCGTTCTAGCGGGAGCTTTCAGTTCTTC. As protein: CASSLVASRSSGSFQFF.

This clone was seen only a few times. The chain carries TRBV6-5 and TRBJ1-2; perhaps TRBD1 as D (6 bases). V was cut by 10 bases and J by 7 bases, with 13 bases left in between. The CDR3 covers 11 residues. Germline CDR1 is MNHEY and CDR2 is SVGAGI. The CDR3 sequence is CATWGAGGYTF. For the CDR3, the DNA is TGTGCCACGTGGGGGGCGGGTGGCTACACCTTC.

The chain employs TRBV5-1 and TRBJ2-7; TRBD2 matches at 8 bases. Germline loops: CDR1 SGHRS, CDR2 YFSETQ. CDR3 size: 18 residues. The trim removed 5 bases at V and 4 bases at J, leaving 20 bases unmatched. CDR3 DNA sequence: TGCGCCAGCAGGGCGAGCTTCCCAGGCGAGCGGGAGCGTTACGAGCAGTACTTC. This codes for CASRASFPGERERYEQYF.

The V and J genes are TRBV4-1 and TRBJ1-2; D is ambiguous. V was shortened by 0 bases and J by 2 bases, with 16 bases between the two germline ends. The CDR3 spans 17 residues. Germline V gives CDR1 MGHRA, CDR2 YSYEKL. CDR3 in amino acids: CASSQDQPAALNYGYTF. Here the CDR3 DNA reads TGCGCCAGCAGCCAAGACCAACCGGCGGCTTTGAACTATGGCTACACCTTC.

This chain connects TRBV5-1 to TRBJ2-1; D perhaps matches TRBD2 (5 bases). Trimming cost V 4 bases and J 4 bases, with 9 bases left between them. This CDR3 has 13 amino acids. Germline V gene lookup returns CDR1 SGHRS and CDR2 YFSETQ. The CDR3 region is CASSASGYNEQFF. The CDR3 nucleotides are TGCGCCAGCAGCGCTTCGGGATACAATGAGCAGTTCTTC.

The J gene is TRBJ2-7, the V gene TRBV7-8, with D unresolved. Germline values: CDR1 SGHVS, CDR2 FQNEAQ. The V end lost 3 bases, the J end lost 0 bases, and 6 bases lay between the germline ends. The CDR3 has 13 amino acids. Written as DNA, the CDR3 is TGTGCCAGCAGCTTTCAGCACTCCTACGAGCAGTACTTC. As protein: CASSFQHSYEQYF.

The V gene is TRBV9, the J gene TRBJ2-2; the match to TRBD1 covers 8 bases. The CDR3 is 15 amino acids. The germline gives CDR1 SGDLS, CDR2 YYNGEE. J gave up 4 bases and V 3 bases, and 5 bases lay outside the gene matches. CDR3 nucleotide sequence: TGTGCCAGCAGCGACCGGGACAGGACCACCGGGGAGCTGTTTTTT. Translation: CASSDRDRTTGELFF.

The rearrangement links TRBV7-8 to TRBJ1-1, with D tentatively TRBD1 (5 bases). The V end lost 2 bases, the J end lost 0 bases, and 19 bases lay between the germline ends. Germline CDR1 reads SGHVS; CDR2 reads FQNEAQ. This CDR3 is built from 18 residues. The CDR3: CASSLNGGAIGMNTEAFF. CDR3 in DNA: TGTGCCAGCAGCTTAAATGGGGGTGCGATTGGGATGAACACTGAAGCTTTCTTT.

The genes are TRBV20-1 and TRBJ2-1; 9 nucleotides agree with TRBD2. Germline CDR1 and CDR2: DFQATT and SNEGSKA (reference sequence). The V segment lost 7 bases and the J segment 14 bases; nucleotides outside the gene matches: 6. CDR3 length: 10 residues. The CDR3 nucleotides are TGCAGTGGCGGGAGGGGCCTGAAGTTCTTC. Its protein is CSGGRGLKFF.

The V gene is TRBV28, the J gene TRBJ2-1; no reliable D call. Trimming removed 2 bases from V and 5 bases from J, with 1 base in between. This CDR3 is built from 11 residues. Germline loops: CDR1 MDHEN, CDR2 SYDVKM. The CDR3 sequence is CASSLDNEQFF. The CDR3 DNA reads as TGTGCCAGCAGTTTAGACAATGAGCAGTTCTTC.

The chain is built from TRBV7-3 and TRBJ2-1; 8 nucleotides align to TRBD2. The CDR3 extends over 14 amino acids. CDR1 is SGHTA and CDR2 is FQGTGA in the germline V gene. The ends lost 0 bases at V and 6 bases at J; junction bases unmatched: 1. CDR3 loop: CASSLTREGNEQFF. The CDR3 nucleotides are TGTGCCAGCAGCTTAACACGGGAGGGCAATGAGCAGTTCTTC.

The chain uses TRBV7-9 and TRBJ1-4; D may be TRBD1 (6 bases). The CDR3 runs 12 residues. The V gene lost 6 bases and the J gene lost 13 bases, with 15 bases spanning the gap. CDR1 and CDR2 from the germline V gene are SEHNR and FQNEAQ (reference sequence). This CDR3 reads CASSITRGGLFF. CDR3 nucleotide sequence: TGTGCCAGCAGTATTACCAGGGGCGGACTGTTTTTT.